What follows are 16 T cell receptor beta chains derived from one specimen sequenced in a study of blood T cell repertoires in COVID-19. TCRdb keeps only in-frame clones here, not all; method: immunoSEQ multiplex PCR. The data show some 150,000 clones, 87% seen once. The sample taken for sequencing was peripheral blood. The source is a man aged 45-65 years who had recovered from COVID-19.

This chain uses TRBV6-8 with TRBJ1-1; the D gene is possibly TRBD1 (6 bases). V lost 2 bases and J lost 4, with 26 bases in between. The CDR3 loop spans 19 amino acids. Germline V gives CDR1 MNHGY, CDR2 SAAAGT. In DNA, the CDR3 is TGTGCCAGCAGTTACATCAGACAGCGGCTATGGGGCAGGGGCACTGAAGCTTTCTTT. This codes for CASSYIRQRLWGRGTEAFF.

This chain uses TRBV5-1 with TRBJ1-3; 7 bases are a match to TRBD1. Looked up from germline, CDR1 is SGHRS and CDR2 is YFSETQ. J lost 0 bases, V lost 2 bases, and 5 bases had no gene match. The length of the CDR3 is 16 residues. CDR3 region: CASSFGQASSGNTIYF. The CDR3 DNA reads as TGCGCCAGCAGCTTCGGACAGGCTAGCTCTGGAAACACCATATATTTT. Drawing the rest from reference TRBV5-1 and TRBJ1-3, the complete variable domain is KAGVTQTPRYLIKTRGQQVTLSCSPISGHRSVSWYQQTPGQGLQFLFEYFSETQRNKGNFPGRFSGRQFSNSRSEMNVSTLELGDSALYLCASSFGQASSGNTIYFGEGSWLTVV.

The chain is built from TRBV4-3 and TRBJ2-1, with a possible D match to TRBD2 (5 bases). CDR1 is LGHNA and CDR2 is YSLEER in the germline V gene. This CDR3 is 16 amino acids long. V lost 4 bases and J 3 bases, leaving 16 bases between the germline ends. The CDR3 bases are TGCGCCAGCAGCCCAAGGTATATCACTAGCTACAATGAGCAGTTCTTC. It encodes CASSPRYITSYNEQFF.

This clone came up once. V usage is TRBV6-5 and J usage is TRBJ1-1; the match to TRBD1 covers 7 bases. This CDR3 has 14 amino acids. Germline assignment: CDR1 MNHEY and CDR2 SVGAGI. V lost 8 bases to trimming and J lost 3 bases; unmatched junction nucleotides: 9. CDR3 region: CASLRDRRHTEAFF. CDR3 coding DNA: TGTGCCAGCCTCCGGGACAGAAGGCACACTGAAGCTTTCTTT.

This chain joins TRBV29-1 and TRBJ2-2, with TRBD2 identical over 11 bases. The CDR3 runs 15 residues. Trimming removed 7 bases from V and 7 bases from J; junction bases left unmatched: 11. The germline CDR1 and CDR2 sequences are SQVTM and ANQGSEA. The CDR3 region is CSAPGVAGGVGELFF. The CDR3 DNA reads TGCAGCGCTCCCGGGGTAGCGGGGGGGGTCGGGGAGCTGTTTTTT.

This chain joins TRBV2 and TRBJ1-4; D is undetermined. This CDR3 is built from 15 residues. The germline V gene encodes CDR1 SNHLY and CDR2 FYNNEI. V was trimmed by 5 bases and J by 0 bases, leaving 10 bases between them. The CDR3 DNA reads TGTGCCAGCAGTCAGACCGGGACAACTAATGAAAAACTGTTTTTT. It encodes CASSQTGTTNEKLFF.

This sequence joins TRBV25-1 and TRBJ2-1; D is unclear. Deletions cut 0 bases from V and 4 bases from J, with 10 bases between. The germline gives CDR1 MGHDK, CDR2 SYGVNS. This CDR3 is 15 amino acids long. The CDR3 is CASSEYSRVYNEQFF. CDR3 nucleotide sequence: TGTGCCAGCAGTGAATACTCCCGAGTTTACAATGAGCAGTTCTTC.

This chain joins TRBV5-4 and TRBJ1-4, with no clear D. Germline-derived CDR1 and CDR2 are SGHNT and YYREEE (reference sequence). The V end was cut by 2 bases, the J end by 1 base, with 6 bases between. The CDR3 sequence is 14 residues long. The chain's CDR3 is CASSFGETNEKLFF. The CDR3 DNA reads as TGTGCCAGCAGCTTCGGAGAAACTAATGAAAAACTGTTTTTT.

Concerning this clone itself: This sample also contains other DNA sequences that code for the same CDR3. This chain connects TRBV5-1 to TRBJ1-1; 8 positions agree with TRBD1. CDR1 is SGHRS and CDR2 is YFSETQ in the germline V gene. The CDR3 is 14 amino acids. J gave up 2 bases and V 4 bases, and 4 bases lay outside the gene matches. The CDR3 DNA follows: TGCGCCAGCAGCCCAGGGACAGGTAACACTGAAGCTTTCTTT. This gives the protein CASSPGTGNTEAFF.

The rearrangement links TRBV11-2 to TRBJ2-2; D remains ambiguous. CDR3 size: 15 residues. Deletions cut 0 bases from V and 1 base from J, with 6 bases between. From germline, CDR1 is SGHAT and CDR2 FQNNGV. The CDR3 DNA follows: TGTGCCAGCAGCTTAGACAGGCTGAACACCGGGGAGCTGTTTTTT. It specifies CASSLDRLNTGELFF.

The gene calls are TRBV9 and TRBJ1-6; D call uncertain. CDR3 length equals 16 residues. Trimming took off 0 bases at V and 4 bases at J, with 11 bases between the two ends. From germline, CDR1 is SGDLS and CDR2 YYNGEE. CDR3 region: CASSVEGGQYNSPLHF. CDR3 in DNA: TGTGCCAGCAGCGTAGAAGGCGGTCAGTATAATTCACCCCTCCACTTT.

This chain links TRBV7-2 with TRBJ1-2; D ambiguous. CDR3 length equals 12 residues. The germline V gene encodes CDR1 SGHTA and CDR2 FQGNSA. Trimming took 5 bases from V and 7 from J, leaving 11 bases between them. CDR3 protein: CASSGQAGGYTF. CDR3 sequence (DNA): TGTGCCAGCAGCGGGCAGGCGGGTGGCTACACCTTC.

This sequence joins TRBV14 and TRBJ1-1, with D perhaps TRBD1 (6 bases). Germline V lookup: CDR1 SGHDN, CDR2 FVKESK. The CDR3 consists of 14 residues. Trimming stripped 8 bases from V and 5 bases from J, with 18 bases between. The CDR3 region has the DNA TGTGCCAGCCGAGGTACAGGGATCAGGACTGAAGCTTTCTTT. Amino acids: CASRGTGIRTEAFF.

This sequence joins TRBV7-2 and TRBJ2-1; 7 bases line up with TRBD2. Germline loops: CDR1 SGHTA, CDR2 FQGNSA. CDR3 length: 15 amino acids. V shed 5 bases and J 4 bases; nucleotides not matched to a gene: 8. The CDR3: CASSNWRGRYNEQFF. Written as DNA, the CDR3 is TGTGCCAGCAGCAACTGGCGGGGGAGATACAATGAGCAGTTCTTC.

This clone was seen only once. The chain has TRBV7-3 and TRBJ2-2; D uncertain. Germline-derived CDR1 and CDR2 are SGHTA and FQGTGA. Trimming pared 1 base from V and 0 bases from J, leaving 3 bases between. This CDR3 contains 14 residues. CDR3 protein: CASSLSTNTGELFF. The CDR3 DNA follows: TGTGCCAGCAGCTTAAGTACGAACACCGGGGAGCTGTTTTTT.

The rearrangement links TRBV5-4 to TRBJ1-4, with D tentatively TRBD1 (5 bases). Between the trimmed V and J ends, which lost 4 bases and 8 bases, there was a span of 15 bases. CDR3 size: 14 residues. The germline V gene encodes CDR1 SGHNT and CDR2 YYREEE (reference sequence). CDR3 protein: CASSVVGPWEKLFF. The CDR3 DNA is TGTGCCAGCAGCGTTGTGGGGCCCTGGGAAAAACTGTTTTTT.